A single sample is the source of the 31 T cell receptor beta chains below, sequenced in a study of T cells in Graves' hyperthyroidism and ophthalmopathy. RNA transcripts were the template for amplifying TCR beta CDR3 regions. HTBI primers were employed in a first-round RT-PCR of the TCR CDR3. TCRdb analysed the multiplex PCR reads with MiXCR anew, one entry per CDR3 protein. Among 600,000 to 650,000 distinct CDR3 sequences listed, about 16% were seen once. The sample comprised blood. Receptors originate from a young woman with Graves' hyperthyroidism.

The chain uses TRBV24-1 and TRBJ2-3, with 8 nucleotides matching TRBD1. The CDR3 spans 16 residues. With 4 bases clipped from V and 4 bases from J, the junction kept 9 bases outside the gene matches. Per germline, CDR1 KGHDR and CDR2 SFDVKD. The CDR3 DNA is TGTGCCACCAGTGACCCTGGACAGGGTTGGTCAGATACGCAGTATTTT. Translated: CATSDPGQGWSDTQYF.

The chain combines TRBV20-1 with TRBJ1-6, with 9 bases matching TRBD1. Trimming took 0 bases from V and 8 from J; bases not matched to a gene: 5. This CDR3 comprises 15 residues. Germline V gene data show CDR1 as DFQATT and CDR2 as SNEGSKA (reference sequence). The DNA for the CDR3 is TGCAGTGCTAGAGACCGGGACAGGGTGGATTCACCCCTCCACTTT. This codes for CSARDRDRVDSPLHF.

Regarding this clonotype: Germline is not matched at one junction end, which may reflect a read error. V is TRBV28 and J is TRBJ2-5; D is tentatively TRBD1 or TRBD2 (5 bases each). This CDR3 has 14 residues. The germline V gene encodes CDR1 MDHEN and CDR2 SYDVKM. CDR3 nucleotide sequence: TGTGCCAGCAGTTTGAGGGGCCTCCAAGAGGCCCAGTACTTC. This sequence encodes CASSLRGLQEAQYF.

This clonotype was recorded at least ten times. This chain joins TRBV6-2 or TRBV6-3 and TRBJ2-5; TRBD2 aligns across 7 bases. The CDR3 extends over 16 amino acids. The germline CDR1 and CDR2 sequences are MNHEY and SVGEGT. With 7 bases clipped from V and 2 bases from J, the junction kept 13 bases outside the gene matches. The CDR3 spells CASTDPGGSPQETQYF. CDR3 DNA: TGTGCCAGCACCGACCCAGGCGGGAGTCCACAAGAGACCCAGTACTTC.

CDR3 nucleotides: TGCAGTGCTTGGACAGGGTTCAATTCACCCCTCCACTTT. Translating it yields CSAWTGFNSPLHF. The rearrangement links TRBV20-1 to TRBJ1-6, with 8 bases lining up with TRBD1. Germline V lookup: CDR1 DFQATT, CDR2 SNEGSKA (reference sequence). Trimming removed 5 bases from V and 7 bases from J; junction bases left unmatched: 4. The length of the CDR3 is 13 residues.

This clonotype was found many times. The DNA of the CDR3 is TGTGCCAGCAGCTCCAGAAGTAGGAATGAGCAGTTCTTC. It specifies CASSSRSRNEQFF. The gene calls are TRBV7-8 and TRBJ2-1, with D hard to call. V shed 4 bases and J shed 7 bases, with 11 bases lying between them. The CDR3 is 13 amino acids. Germline V gene lookup returns CDR1 SGHVS and CDR2 FQNEAQ. Complete variable domain (other parts from reference TRBV7-8 and TRBJ2-1): GAGVSQSPRYKVAKRGQDVALRCDPISGHVSLFWYQQALGQGPEFLTYFQNEAQLDKSGLPSDRFFAERPEGSVSTLKIQRTQQEDSAVYLCASSSRSRNEQFFGPGTRLTVL.

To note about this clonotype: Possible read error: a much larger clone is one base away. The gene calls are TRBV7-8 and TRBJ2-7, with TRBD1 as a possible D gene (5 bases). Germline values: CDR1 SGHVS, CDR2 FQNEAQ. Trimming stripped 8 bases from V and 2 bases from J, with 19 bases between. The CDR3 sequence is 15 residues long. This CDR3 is CASPTFGAGTYEQYF. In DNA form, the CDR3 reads TGTGCCAGCCCCACGTTTGGGGCCGGAACCTACGAGCAGTACTTC.

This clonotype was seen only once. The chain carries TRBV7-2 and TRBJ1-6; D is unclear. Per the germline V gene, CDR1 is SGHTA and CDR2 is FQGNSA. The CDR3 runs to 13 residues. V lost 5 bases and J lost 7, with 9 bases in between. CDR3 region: CASSIEKNSPLHF. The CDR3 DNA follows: TGTGCCAGCAGCATCGAGAAGAATTCACCCCTCCACTTT.

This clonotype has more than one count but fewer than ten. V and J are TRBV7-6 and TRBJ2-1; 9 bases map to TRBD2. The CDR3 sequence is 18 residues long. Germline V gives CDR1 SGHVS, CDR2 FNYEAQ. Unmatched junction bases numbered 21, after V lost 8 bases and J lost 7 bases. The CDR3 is CASLSLPPLSGRRNEQFF. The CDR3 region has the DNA TGTGCCAGCCTTTCACTCCCCCCGTTAAGCGGGAGGAGGAATGAGCAGTTCTTC.

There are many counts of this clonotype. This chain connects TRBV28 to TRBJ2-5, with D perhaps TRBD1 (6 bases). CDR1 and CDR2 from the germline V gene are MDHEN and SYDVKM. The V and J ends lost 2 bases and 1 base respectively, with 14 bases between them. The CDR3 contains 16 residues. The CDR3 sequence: CASSLRVLGAQETQYF. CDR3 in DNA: TGTGCCAGCAGTTTACGGGTCCTGGGGGCCCAAGAGACCCAGTACTTC. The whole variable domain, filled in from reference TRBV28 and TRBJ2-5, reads DVKVTQSSRYLVKRTGEKVFLECVQDMDHENMFWYRQDPGLGLRLIYFSYDVKMKEKGDIPEGYSVSREKKERFSLILESASTNQTSMYLCASSLRVLGAQETQYFGPGTRLLVL.

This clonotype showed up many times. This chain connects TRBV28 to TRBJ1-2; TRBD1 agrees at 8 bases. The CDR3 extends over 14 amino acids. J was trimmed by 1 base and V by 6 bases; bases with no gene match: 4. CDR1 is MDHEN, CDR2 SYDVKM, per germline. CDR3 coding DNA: TGTGCCAGCAGCGGGACAGGCGTTAACTATGGCTACACCTTC. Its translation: CASSGTGVNYGYTF.

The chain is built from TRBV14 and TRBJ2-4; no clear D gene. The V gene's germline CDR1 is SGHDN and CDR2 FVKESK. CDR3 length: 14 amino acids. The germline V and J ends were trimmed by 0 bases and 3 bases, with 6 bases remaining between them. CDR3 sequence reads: CASSQEHVKNIQYF. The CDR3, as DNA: TGTGCCAGCAGCCAAGAGCATGTCAAAAACATTCAGTACTTC.

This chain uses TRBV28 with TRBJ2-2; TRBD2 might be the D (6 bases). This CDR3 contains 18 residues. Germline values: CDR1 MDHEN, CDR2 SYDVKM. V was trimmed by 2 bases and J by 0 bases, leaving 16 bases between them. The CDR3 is CASSLSKVGLANTGELFF. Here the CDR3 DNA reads TGTGCCAGCAGTTTAAGCAAGGTGGGACTCGCGAACACCGGGGAGCTGTTTTTT.

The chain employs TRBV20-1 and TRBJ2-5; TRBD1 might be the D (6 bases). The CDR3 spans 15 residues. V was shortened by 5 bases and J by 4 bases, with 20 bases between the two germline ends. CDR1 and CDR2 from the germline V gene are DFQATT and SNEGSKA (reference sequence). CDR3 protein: CSARGGGGLRETQYF. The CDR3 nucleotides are TGCAGTGCTCGGGGCGGTGGGGGCCTTCGAGAGACCCAGTACTTC.

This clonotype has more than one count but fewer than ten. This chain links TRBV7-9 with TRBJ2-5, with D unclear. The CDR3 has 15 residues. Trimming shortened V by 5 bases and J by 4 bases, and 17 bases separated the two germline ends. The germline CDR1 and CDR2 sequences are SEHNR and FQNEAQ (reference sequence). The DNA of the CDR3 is TGTGCCAGCAGCCAGGACGGTGGAGTGGGAGAGACCCAGTACTTC. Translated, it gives CASSQDGGVGETQYF.

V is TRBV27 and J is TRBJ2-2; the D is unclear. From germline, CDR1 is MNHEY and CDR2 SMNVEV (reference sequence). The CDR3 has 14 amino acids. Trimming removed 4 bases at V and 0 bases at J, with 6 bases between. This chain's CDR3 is CASSSISNTGELFF. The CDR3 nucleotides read TGTGCCAGCAGTTCAATCTCGAACACCGGGGAGCTGTTTTTT.

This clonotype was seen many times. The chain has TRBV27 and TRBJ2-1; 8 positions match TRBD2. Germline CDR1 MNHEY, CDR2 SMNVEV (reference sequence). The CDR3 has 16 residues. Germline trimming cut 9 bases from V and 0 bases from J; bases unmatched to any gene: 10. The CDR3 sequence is CASTQAGDPSYNEQFF. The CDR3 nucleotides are TGTGCCAGTACCCAAGCGGGAGATCCCTCCTACAATGAGCAGTTCTTC.

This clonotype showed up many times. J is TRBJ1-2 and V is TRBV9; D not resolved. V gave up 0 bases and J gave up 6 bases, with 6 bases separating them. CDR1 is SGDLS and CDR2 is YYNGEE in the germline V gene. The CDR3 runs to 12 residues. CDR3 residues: CASSVAWNGYTF. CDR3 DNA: TGTGCCAGCAGCGTAGCGTGGAATGGCTACACCTTC.

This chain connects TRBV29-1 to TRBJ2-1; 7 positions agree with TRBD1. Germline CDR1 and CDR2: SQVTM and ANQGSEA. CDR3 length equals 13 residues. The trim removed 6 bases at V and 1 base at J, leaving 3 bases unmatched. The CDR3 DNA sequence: TGCAGCGTGGGGACAGTATCCTACAATGAGCAGTTCTTC. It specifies CSVGTVSYNEQFF.

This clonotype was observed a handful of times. CDR3 bases: TGTGCCAGCAGCTCACGACTAGGAGTGGGAGAGACCCAGTACTTC. Translating gives CASSSRLGVGETQYF. This rearrangement joins TRBV5-4 to TRBJ2-5, with D possibly TRBD2 on 6 matching bases. The CDR3 runs 15 residues. Germline loops: CDR1 SGHNT, CDR2 YYREEE (reference sequence). Trimming took off 3 bases at V and 4 bases at J, with 16 bases between the two ends.

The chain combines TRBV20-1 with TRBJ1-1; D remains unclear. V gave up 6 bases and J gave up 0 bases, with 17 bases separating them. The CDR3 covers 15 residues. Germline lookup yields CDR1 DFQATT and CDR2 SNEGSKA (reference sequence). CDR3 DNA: TGCAGTGCCCCCGGCGGTTGGGGTGTGAACACTGAAGCTTTCTTT. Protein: CSAPGGWGVNTEAFF.

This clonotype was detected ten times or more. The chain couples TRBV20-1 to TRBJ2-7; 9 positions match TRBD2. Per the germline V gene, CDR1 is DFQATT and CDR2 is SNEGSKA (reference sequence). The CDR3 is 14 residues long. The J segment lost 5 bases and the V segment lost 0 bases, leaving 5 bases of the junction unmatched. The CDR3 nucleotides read TGCAGTGCTAGAGAGAGCGGGAGGAACGACGAGCAGTACTTC. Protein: CSARESGRNDEQYF.

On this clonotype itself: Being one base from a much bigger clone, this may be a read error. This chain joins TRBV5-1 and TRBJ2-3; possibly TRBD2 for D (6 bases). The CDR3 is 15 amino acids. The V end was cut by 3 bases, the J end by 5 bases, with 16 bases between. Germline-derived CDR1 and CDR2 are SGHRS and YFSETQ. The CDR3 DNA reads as TGCGCCAGCAGCTCGGCGGGATTAGGTGAAGATACGCAGTATTTT. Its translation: CASSSAGLGEDTQYF. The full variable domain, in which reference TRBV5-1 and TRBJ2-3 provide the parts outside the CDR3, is KAGVTQTPRYLIKTRGQQVTLSCSPISGHRSVSWYQQTPGQGLQFLFEYFSETQRNKGNFPGRFSGRQFSNSRSEMNVSTLELGDSALYLCASSSAGLGEDTQYFGPGTRLTVL.

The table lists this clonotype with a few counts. CDR3 nucleotides: TGTGCCAGCAGCCAGACAGGGGGTGGGAGCAATCAGCCCCAGCATTTT. Encoded protein: CASSQTGGGSNQPQHF. The chain uses TRBV6-1 and TRBJ1-5; 9 nucleotides agree with TRBD1. V shed 6 bases and J 1 base; nucleotides not matched to a gene: 7. The CDR3 is made up of 16 amino acids. Germline assignment: CDR1 MNHNS and CDR2 SASEGT.

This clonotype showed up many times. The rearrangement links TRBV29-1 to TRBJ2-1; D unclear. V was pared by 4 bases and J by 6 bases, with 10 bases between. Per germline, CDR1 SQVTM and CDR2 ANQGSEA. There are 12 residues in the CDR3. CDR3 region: CSVAEALNEQFF. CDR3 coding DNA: TGCAGCGTTGCCGAAGCGCTCAATGAGCAGTTCTTC.

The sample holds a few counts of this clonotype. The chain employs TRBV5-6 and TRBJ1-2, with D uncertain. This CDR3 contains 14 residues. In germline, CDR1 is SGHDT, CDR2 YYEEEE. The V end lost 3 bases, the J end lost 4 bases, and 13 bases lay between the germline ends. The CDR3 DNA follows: TGTGCCAGCAGCTCTTCGACCGAGACCTATGGCTACACCTTC. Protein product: CASSSSTETYGYTF.

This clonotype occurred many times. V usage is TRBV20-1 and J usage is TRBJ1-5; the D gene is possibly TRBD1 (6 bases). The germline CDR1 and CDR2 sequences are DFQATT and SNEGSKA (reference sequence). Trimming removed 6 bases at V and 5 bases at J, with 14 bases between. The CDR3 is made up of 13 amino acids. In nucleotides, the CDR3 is TGCAGTGCGTCTACAGGGCCAGATCAGCCCCAGCATTTT. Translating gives CSASTGPDQPQHF.

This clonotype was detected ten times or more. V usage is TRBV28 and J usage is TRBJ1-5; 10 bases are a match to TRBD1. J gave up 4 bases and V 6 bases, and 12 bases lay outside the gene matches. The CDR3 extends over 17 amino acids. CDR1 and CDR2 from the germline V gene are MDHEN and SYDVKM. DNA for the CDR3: TGTGCCAGCAGCCCGGACAGGGGGATTTTTGGTAATCAGCCCCAGCATTTT. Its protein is CASSPDRGIFGNQPQHF.

The CDR3 bases are TGTGCCAGCAGCCGGGTGATCGGGAGCACTGAAGCTTTCTTT. This translates into CASSRVIGSTEAFF. The chain employs TRBV7-9 and TRBJ1-1; D is ambiguous. From germline, CDR1 is SEHNR and CDR2 FQNEAQ (reference sequence). The CDR3 spans 14 residues. Trimming took off 5 bases at V and 4 bases at J, with 14 bases between the two ends.

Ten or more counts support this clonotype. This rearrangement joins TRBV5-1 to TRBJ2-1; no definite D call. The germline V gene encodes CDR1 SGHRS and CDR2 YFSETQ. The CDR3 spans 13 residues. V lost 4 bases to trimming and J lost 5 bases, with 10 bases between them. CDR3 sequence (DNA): TGCGCCAGCAGCCCGTTAGGAAACAATGAGCAGTTCTTC. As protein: CASSPLGNNEQFF.

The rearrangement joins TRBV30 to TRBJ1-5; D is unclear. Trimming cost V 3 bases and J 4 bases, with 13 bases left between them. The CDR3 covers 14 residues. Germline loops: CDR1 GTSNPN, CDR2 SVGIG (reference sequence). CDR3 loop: CAWSFSRTNQPQHF. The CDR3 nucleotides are TGTGCCTGGAGCTTCTCCAGGACTAATCAGCCCCAGCATTTT.